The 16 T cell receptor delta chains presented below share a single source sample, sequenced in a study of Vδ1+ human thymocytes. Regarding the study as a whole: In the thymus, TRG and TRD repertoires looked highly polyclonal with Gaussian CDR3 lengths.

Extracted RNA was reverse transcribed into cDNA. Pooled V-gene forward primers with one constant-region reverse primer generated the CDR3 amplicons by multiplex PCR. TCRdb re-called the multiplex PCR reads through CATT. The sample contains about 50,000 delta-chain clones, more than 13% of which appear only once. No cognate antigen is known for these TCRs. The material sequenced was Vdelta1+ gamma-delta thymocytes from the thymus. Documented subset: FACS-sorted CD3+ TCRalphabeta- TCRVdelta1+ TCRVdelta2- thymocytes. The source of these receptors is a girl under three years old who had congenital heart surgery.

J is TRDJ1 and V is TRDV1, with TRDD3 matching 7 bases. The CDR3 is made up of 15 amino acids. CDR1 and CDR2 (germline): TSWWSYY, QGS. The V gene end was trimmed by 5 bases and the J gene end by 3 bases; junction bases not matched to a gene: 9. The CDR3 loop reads CALGPVQGYPDKLIF. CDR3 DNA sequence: TGTGCTCTTGGGCCCGTACAGGGATACCCCGATAAACTCATCTTT.

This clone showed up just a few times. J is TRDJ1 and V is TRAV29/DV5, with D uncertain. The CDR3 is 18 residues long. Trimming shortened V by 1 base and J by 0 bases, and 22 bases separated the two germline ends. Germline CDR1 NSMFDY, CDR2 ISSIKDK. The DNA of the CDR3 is TGTGCAGCAAGCTGCTACGGTATGGACCTTGCGTACACCGATAAACTCATCTTT. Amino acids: CAASCYGMDLAYTDKLIF.

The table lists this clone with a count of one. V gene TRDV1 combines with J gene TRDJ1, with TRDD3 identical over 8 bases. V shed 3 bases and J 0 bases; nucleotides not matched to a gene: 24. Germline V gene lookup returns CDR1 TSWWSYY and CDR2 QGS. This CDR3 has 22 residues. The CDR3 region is CALGDWYFLRGDTGEYTDKLIF. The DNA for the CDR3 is TGTGCTCTTGGGGATTGGTACTTCCTCCGCGGGGATACAGGGGAGTACACCGATAAACTCATCTTT.

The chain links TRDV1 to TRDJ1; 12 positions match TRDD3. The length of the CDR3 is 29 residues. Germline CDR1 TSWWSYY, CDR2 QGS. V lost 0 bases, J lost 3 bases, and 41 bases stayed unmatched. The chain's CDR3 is CALGELVSIALPSHAYWGIQGATADKLIF. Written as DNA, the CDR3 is TGTGCTCTTGGGGAACTAGTGAGTATAGCGCTTCCTAGCCACGCGTACTGGGGGATACAGGGAGCTACGGCCGATAAACTCATCTTT.

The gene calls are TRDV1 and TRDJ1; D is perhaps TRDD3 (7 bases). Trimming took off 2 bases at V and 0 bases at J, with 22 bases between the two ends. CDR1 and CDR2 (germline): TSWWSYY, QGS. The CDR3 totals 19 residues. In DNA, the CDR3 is TGTGCTCTTGGGGAAATTCCTAGGCCCTTGGGGGAGTACACCGATAAACTCATCTTT. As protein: CALGEIPRPLGEYTDKLIF.

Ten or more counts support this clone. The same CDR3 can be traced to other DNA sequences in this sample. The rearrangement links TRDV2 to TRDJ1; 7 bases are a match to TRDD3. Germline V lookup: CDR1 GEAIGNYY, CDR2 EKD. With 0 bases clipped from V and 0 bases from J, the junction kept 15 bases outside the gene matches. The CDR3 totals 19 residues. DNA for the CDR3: TGTGCCTGTGACACCGTGATTGGGACTGGGGATCAGTACACCGATAAACTCATCTTT. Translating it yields CACDTVIGTGDQYTDKLIF.

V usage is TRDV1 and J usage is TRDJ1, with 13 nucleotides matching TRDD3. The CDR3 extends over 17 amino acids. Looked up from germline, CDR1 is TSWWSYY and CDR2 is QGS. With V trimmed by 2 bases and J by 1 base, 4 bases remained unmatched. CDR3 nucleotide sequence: TGTGCTCTTGGGGAATACTGGGGGATACGGAGCACCGATAAACTCATCTTT. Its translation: CALGEYWGIRSTDKLIF.

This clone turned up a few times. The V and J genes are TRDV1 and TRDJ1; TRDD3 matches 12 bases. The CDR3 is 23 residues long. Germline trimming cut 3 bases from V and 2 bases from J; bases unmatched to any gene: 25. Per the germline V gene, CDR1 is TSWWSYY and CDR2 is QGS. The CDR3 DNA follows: TGTGCTCTTGGGGATTACCTTCCTACGCTGGGGGATACGAATAAGGCGGGGACCGATAAACTCATCTTT. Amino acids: CALGDYLPTLGDTNKAGTDKLIF.

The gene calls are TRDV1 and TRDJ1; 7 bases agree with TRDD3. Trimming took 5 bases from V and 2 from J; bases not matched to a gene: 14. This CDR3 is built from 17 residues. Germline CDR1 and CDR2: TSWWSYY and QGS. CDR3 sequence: CALGLYLGATGTDKLIF. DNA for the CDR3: TGTGCTCTTGGGTTGTACCTGGGGGCCACGGGGACCGATAAACTCATCTTT.

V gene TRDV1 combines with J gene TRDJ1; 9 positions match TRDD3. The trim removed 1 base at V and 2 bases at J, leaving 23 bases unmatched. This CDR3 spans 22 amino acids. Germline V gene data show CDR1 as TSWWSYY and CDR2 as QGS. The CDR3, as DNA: TGTGCTCTTGGGGAACCTCAGCGATTGACTGGGGGACACGGATTGGGGACCGATAAACTCATCTTT. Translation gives CALGEPQRLTGGHGLGTDKLIF.

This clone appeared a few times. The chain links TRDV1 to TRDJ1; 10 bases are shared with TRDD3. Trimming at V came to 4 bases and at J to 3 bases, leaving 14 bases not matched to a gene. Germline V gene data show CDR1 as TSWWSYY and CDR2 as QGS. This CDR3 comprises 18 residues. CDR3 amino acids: CALGVATRGGYASDKLIF. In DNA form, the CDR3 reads TGTGCTCTTGGGGTGGCCACAAGGGGGGGATACGCGTCCGATAAACTCATCTTT.

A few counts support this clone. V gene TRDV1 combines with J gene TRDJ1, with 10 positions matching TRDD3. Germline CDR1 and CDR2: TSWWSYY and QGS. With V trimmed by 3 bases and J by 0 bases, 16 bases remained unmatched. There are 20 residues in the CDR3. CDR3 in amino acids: CALGDLLSILGDPNTDKLIF. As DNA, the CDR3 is TGTGCTCTTGGGGACCTACTTAGTATACTGGGGGATCCTAACACCGATAAACTCATCTTT.

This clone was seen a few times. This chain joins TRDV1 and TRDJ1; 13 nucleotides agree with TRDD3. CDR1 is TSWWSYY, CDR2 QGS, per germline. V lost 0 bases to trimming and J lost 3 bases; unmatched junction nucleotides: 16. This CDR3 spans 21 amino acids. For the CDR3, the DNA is TGTGCTCTTGGGGAACTTTATCGCGTTACTGGGGGATACGAGAACGCCGATAAACTCATCTTT. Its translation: CALGELYRVTGGYENADKLIF.

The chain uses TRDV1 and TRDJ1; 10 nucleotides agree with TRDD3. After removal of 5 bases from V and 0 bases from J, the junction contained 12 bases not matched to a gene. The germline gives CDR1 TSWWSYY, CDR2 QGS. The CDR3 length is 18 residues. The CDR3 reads CALGPELGDVEYTDKLIF. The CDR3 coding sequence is TGTGCTCTTGGGCCCGAACTGGGGGATGTAGAGTACACCGATAAACTCATCTTT.

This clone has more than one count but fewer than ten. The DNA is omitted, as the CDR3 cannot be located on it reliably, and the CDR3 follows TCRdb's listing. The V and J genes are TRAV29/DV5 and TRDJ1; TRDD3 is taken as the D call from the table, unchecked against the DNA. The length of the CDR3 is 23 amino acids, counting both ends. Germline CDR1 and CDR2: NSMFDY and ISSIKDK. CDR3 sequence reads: CSVLLCSKRAPTGGSQYTDKLIF.

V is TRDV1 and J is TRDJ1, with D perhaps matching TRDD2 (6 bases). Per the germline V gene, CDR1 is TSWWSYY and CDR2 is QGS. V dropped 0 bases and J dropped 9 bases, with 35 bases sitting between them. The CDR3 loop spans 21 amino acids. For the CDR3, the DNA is TGTGCTCTTGGGGAACTCGATACCTATGGAGCGATCCTACAAAAGTGGGGAGAACTCATCTTT. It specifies CALGELDTYGAILQKWGELIF.